This TCR beta chain comes out of a study of blood T cell repertoires in COVID-19. Enrollees, about 18 to 90 years old, lived in approximately 24 US areas. Participants classified as exposed had met a COVID-19 case within 2 weeks before study entry. With 4 bases removed from V and 5 bases from J, the gap between germline ends came to 23 bases. CDR3 length equals 17 residues. Germline V CDR1 and CDR2: SGHRS, YFSETQ. As handled by the study authors: How many nucleated cells were present was estimated from reference gene primer amplification. Assay: immunoSEQ multiplex PCR; the TCRdb copy retains only in-frame clones and omits some. V and J calls and clone size are as listed in that table; D and trimming were resolved from the DNA. Of 190,000 or so clones in the sample, 86% were seen once.

The rearrangement joins TRBV5-1 to TRBJ2-3; weak D call: TRBD2 (7 bases). The TCR was taken from a woman between 25 and 40 years old who had been exposed to COVID-19. What was sequenced was PBMCs or T cells enriched from blood (not recorded which). The DNA of the CDR3 is TGCGCCAGCAGCCCCGCGGGCGGGGGCCTCTATGGAGATACGCAGTATTTT. It yields the protein CASSPAGGGLYGDTQYF. Drawing the rest from reference TRBV5-1 and TRBJ2-3, the complete variable domain is KAGVTQTPRYLIKTRGQQVTLSCSPISGHRSVSWYQQTPGQGLQFLFEYFSETQRNKGNFPGRFSGRQFSNSRSEMNVSTLELGDSALYLCASSPAGGGLYGDTQYFGPGTRLTVL.